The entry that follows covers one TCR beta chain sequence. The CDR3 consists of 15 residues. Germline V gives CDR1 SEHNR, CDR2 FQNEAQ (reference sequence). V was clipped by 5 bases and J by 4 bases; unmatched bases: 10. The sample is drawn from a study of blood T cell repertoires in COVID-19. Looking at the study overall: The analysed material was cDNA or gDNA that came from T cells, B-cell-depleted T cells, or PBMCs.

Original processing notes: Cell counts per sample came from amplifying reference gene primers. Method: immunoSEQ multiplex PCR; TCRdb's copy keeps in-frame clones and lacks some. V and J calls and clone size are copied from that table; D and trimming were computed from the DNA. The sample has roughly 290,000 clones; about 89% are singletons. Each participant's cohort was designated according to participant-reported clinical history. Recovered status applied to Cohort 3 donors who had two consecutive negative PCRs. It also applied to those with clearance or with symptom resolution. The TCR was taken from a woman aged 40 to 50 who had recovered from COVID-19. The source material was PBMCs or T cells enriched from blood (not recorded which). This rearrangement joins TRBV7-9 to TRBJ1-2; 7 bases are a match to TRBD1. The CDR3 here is CASSQGGQGVYGYTF. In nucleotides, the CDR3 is TGTGCCAGCAGCCAAGGCGGCCAGGGGGTCTATGGCTACACCTTC.